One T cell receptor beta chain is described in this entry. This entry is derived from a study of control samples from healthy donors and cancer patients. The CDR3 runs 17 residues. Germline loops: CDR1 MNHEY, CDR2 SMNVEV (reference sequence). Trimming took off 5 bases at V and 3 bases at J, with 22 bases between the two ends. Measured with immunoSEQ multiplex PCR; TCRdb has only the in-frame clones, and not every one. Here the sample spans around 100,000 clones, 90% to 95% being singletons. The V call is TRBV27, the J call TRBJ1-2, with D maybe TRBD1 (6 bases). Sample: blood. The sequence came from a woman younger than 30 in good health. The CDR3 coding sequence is TGTGCCAGCAGTCCCTCCTATCGATCACAGGGTTACTATGGCTACACCTTC. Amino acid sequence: CASSPSYRSQGYYGYTF.